The rows below give T cell receptor beta chains drawn from one sample of a study of blood T cell repertoires in COVID-19. Sequencing used immunoSEQ multiplex PCR; TCRdb keeps in-frame clones, though not all of them. The table records hundreds of thousands of clones, approximately 92% of them present only once. Sequencing used PBMCs or T cells enriched from blood (not recorded which). The source is a man aged 18 to 35 who had recovered from COVID-19. The CDR3 runs from the conserved cysteine through the conserved F or W. A D gene is named only where the DNA matches it firmly. Size is stated for part of the rows, as once, few or many counts, or as a class when the clone is expanded.

clone_size	v_call	d_call	j_call	cdr3_nt	cdr3_aa
-	TRBV3-1/TRBV3-2	-	TRBJ2-7	TGTGCCAGCAGCCAAGTCTTCAGGGATGAGCAGTACTTC	CASSQVFRDEQYF
-	TRBV28	TRBD1	TRBJ1-5	TGTGCCAGCAGTACCCGAGACAGGGGTCCTTTTCAGCCCCAGCATTTT	CASSTRDRGPFQPQHF
few	TRBV7-2	-	TRBJ1-2	TGTGCCAGCAGCTTGGACCGACCTGGGGGAGGGGGATATGGCTACACCTTC	CASSLDRPGGGGYGYTF
-	TRBV7-2	-	TRBJ2-4	TGTGCCAGCAGCTTAGCCAGATATATAGCCAAAAACATTCAGTACTTC	CASSLARYIAKNIQYF
-	TRBV19	TRBD2	TRBJ2-1	TGTGCCAGTAGTGAGACTAGCGGGGATTACAATGAGCAGTTCTTC	CASSETSGDYNEQFF
-	TRBV27	TRBD1	TRBJ1-6	TGTGCCAGCAGTTTATCCCCTGGACAGGGGGCGCTTTCACCCCTCCACTTT	CASSLSPGQGALSPLHF
-	TRBV10-1	TRBD2	TRBJ2-2	TGCGCCAGCATGGGAAAGCGGGAGGAATTGGACACCGGGGAGCTGTTTTTT	CASMGKREELDTGELFF
-	TRBV19	TRBD1	TRBJ2-5	TGTGCCAGTAGTATATGGGACAGTCAACAAGAGACCCAGTACTTC	CASSIWDSQQETQYF
-	TRBV6-4	-	TRBJ1-2	TGTGCCAGCAAACGGGGTGCATATGGCTACACCTTC	CASKRGAYGYTF
once	TRBV7-8	-	TRBJ2-3	TGTGCCAGCAGCTTTGCACTTGCTTTAGATACGCAGTATTTT	CASSFALALDTQYF
few	TRBV2	-	TRBJ1-6	TGTGCCAGCAGTTCTGAGGGCTATTCACCCCTCCACTTT	CASSSEGYSPLHF
-	TRBV2	-	TRBJ2-3	TGTGCCACTGCAACAGGGGAGGTGAATACGCAGTATTTT	CATATGEVNTQYF
-	TRBV7-2	TRBD2	TRBJ2-1	TGTGCCAGCAGCTTTAGCGGGAGCTCCTACAATGAGCAGTTCTTC	CASSFSGSSYNEQFF
-	TRBV6-5	-	TRBJ1-5	TGTGCCAGCTCCTCAGGGCCGACTCAGCCCCAGCATTTT	CASSSGPTQPQHF
-	TRBV11-2	-	TRBJ1-4	TGTGCCAGCAGCTTTAGTGGGGCCGGGCCAACTAATGAAAAACTGTTTTTT	CASSFSGAGPTNEKLFF
once	TRBV2	-	TRBJ1-2	TGTGCCAGCAGTTTAACAGTTCCGGAAGGCTACACCTTC	CASSLTVPEGYTF
-	TRBV18	-	TRBJ2-1	TGTGCCAGCTCACCACTTGGGGCAGCCTACAATGAGCAGTTCTTC	CASSPLGAAYNEQFF
once	TRBV10-3	-	TRBJ1-2	TGTGCCATCAGTATAGGGGTTGGAGATCGGGGCTACACCTTC	CAISIGVGDRGYTF